This T cell receptor (beta chain) was recovered during a study of T cell responses to AZD1222 COVID-19 vaccine. Study results and limitations: Repertoires were sampled only after the peak T cell response. Nearly half of unique spike-specific TCRs reportedly avoided B.1.351 and B.1.1.7 mutated regions.

The germline CDR1 and CDR2 sequences are SGHTA and FQGNSA. V gave up 2 bases and J gave up 2 bases; unmatched junction bases: 3. The CDR3 covers 14 residues. For this clone: Its antigen is undetermined.

The assay was immunoSEQ multiplex PCR, and TCRdb's table has in-frame clones only and misses some. There are 65,000 to 85,000 clones in the sample; 90% occur only once, and around 4.9% lies in the top ten. The chain recombines TRBV7-2 with TRBJ2-7; 7 bases map to TRBD1. The source is an adult in good health. Sequencing used peripheral blood, obtained on day 0 of AZD1222 vaccination. The CDR3 nucleotides are TGTGCCAGCAGCTTAAGTCAGGGGGCCTACGAGCAGTACTTC. It is translated as CASSLSQGAYEQYF.